These 31 T cell receptor beta chains share one sample of origin, sequenced in a study of T cell changes during pregnancy in multiple sclerosis. Profiled with immunoSEQ multiplex PCR; TCRdb holds only in-frame clones, not every one. The table has 70,000 to 95,000 clones, around nine tenths seen once. This specimen consisted of peripheral blood, obtained before pregnancy. All receptors derive from a female donor with multiple sclerosis, enrolled in a pregnancy study.

The rearrangement joins TRBV28 to TRBJ1-4; tentatively, D is TRBD1 (6 bases). The CDR3 runs 12 residues. Germline assignment: CDR1 MDHEN and CDR2 SYDVKM. Deletions cut 8 bases from V and 14 bases from J, with 18 bases between. The CDR3 DNA is TGTGCCAGCGGCGGCTACAGGGATAGGCTGTTTTTT. Residues: CASGGYRDRLFF. The complete variable domain, with remaining parts taken from reference TRBV28 and TRBJ1-4, reads DVKVTQSSRYLVKRTGEKVFLECVQDMDHENMFWYRQDPGLGLRLIYFSYDVKMKEKGDIPEGYSVSREKKERFSLILESASTNQTSMYLCASGGYRDRLFFGSGTQLSVL.

This clone was detected a few times. The chain has TRBV9 and TRBJ2-1; weak D call: TRBD2 (5 bases). This CDR3 has 14 residues. With 0 bases removed from V and 15 bases from J, the gap between germline ends came to 19 bases. Germline V gene sequence: CDR1 SGDLS, CDR2 YYNGEE. CDR3 in amino acids: CASSVDPTGSLRFF. The CDR3 DNA sequence: TGTGCCAGCAGCGTAGACCCAACGGGGTCGTTGAGGTTCTTC.

This chain links TRBV5-1 with TRBJ1-2; D is undetermined. V was cut by 0 bases and J by 3 bases, with 6 bases left in between. The CDR3 is made up of 13 amino acids. From germline, CDR1 is SGHRS and CDR2 YFSETQ. This CDR3 reads CASSLERHYGYTF. CDR3 nucleotides: TGCGCCAGCAGCTTGGAGCGGCACTATGGCTACACCTTC.

V is TRBV10-3 and J is TRBJ2-7, with a tentative D call TRBD1 (6 bases). The CDR3 covers 11 residues. Germline V gene lookup returns CDR1 ENHRY and CDR2 SYGVKD. With 11 bases removed from V and 3 bases from J, the gap between germline ends came to 11 bases. The CDR3 DNA reads as TGTGCCTCTAGGGGGTTCTACGAGCAGTACTTC. Residues: CASRGFYEQYF.

The chain uses TRBV5-1 and TRBJ2-7, with D maybe TRBD1 (8 bases). In germline, CDR1 is SGHRS, CDR2 YFSETQ. The CDR3 has 15 residues. V was pared by 7 bases and J by 4 bases, with 21 bases between. The CDR3 DNA reads as TGCGCCAGCGGCGGGGGCGGACAGGGCGTTTACGAGCAGTACTTC. It encodes CASGGGGQGVYEQYF.

V is TRBV5-1 and J is TRBJ1-2; 11 bases fit TRBD1. The trim removed 0 bases at V and 4 bases at J, leaving 2 bases unmatched. There are 15 residues in the CDR3. Looked up from germline, CDR1 is SGHRS and CDR2 is YFSETQ. The DNA of the CDR3 is TGCGCCAGCAGCTTGGGGACAGGGGGCGGCTATGGCTACACCTTC. Translated: CASSLGTGGGYGYTF.

The chain uses TRBV6-6 and TRBJ2-4, with D maybe TRBD2 (5 bases). Germline CDR1 and CDR2: MNHNY and SVGAGI (reference sequence). V lost 5 bases, J lost 0 bases, and 11 bases lay in between. The CDR3 contains 15 residues. CDR3 sequence reads: CASSRTELAKNIQYF. As DNA, the CDR3 is TGTGCCAGCAGTAGGACTGAGCTAGCCAAAAACATTCAGTACTTC.

The chain combines TRBV18 with TRBJ2-3; 7 nucleotides match TRBD2. Germline values: CDR1 KGHSH, CDR2 LQKENI. Trimming took 0 bases from V and 4 from J; bases not matched to a gene: 4. This CDR3 has 15 residues. The CDR3 sequence is CASSPPGRVPDTQYF. The CDR3 DNA reads TGTGCCAGCTCACCACCTGGGAGGGTGCCAGATACGCAGTATTTT.

The rearrangement uses TRBV9 and TRBJ2-2; 10 bases match TRBD1. Trimming cost V 2 bases and J 5 bases; bases outside gene matches: 3. The CDR3 contains 15 residues. Germline-derived CDR1 and CDR2 are SGDLS and YYNGEE. The DNA of the CDR3 is TGTGCCAGCAGCGTCCGGACAGGGGGGACCGGGGAGCTGTTTTTT. Translating it yields CASSVRTGGTGELFF.

The rearrangement uses TRBV6-1 and TRBJ1-6, with TRBD1 matching over 9 bases. The CDR3 extends over 16 amino acids. CDR1 is MNHNS, CDR2 SASEGT, per germline. After removal of 4 bases from V and 9 bases from J, the junction contained 10 bases not matched to a gene. This chain's CDR3 is CASSATTGGGGSPLHF. In DNA, the CDR3 is TGTGCCAGCAGTGCGACAACAGGGGGCGGAGGTTCACCCCTCCACTTT.

CDR3 sequence reads: CASSQGLAGSYEQYF. Written as DNA, the CDR3 is TGTGCCAGCAGCCAGGGACTAGCGGGGTCCTACGAGCAGTACTTC. The V call is TRBV6-1, the J call TRBJ2-7; 13 positions match TRBD2. From germline, CDR1 is MNHNS and CDR2 SASEGT. This CDR3 has 15 amino acids. V shed 6 bases, J shed 1 base, and the junction held 3 bases outside the gene matches.

The chain uses TRBV4-1 and TRBJ1-4, with D possibly TRBD1 on 6 matching bases. The CDR3 has 14 amino acids. V lost 4 bases and J lost 7, with 13 bases in between. CDR1 and CDR2 (germline): MGHRA, YSYEKL. CDR3 protein: CASSLGTRSEKLFF. CDR3 nucleotide sequence: TGCGCCAGCAGCCTAGGGACAAGGAGTGAAAAACTGTTTTTT.

The CDR3 region is CASGVGGYNEQFF. CDR3 nucleotide sequence: TGTGCCAGCGGGGTAGGAGGCTACAATGAGCAGTTCTTC. This chain uses TRBV28 with TRBJ2-1, with a weak D call TRBD2 (5 bases). The CDR3 is 13 residues long. CDR1 is MDHEN, CDR2 SYDVKM, per germline. V gave up 8 bases and J gave up 3 bases, with 11 bases separating them.

The chain has TRBV5-1 and TRBJ2-2; D may be TRBD2 (9 bases). This CDR3 is built from 20 residues. Trimming left V 4 bases short and J 2 bases short, with 27 bases between. Per the germline V gene, CDR1 is SGHRS and CDR2 is YFSETQ. CDR3 sequence: CASSPTVRGLSGGNTGELFF. In DNA form, the CDR3 reads TGCGCCAGCAGCCCCACCGTCAGGGGGCTTAGCGGGGGCAACACCGGGGAGCTGTTTTTT.

The V gene is TRBV5-1, the J gene TRBJ2-1; 8 nucleotides align to TRBD1. The CDR3 covers 16 residues. The germline gives CDR1 SGHRS, CDR2 YFSETQ. With 0 bases clipped from V and 8 bases from J, the junction kept 10 bases outside the gene matches. In DNA form, the CDR3 reads TGCGCCAGCAGCTTGGGGGCCGGGACAGGTGTTGATGAGCAGTTCTTC. It is translated as CASSLGAGTGVDEQFF.

CDR3 amino acids: CASSGGGGLRGDTQYF. DNA of the CDR3: TGTGCCAGCAGCGGAGGGGGGGGGCTACGCGGAGATACGCAGTATTTT. This chain connects TRBV9 to TRBJ2-3, with D perhaps TRBD2 (7 bases). CDR1 and CDR2 (germline): SGDLS, YYNGEE. This CDR3 is built from 16 residues. The V and J ends lost 3 bases and 5 bases respectively, with 19 bases between them.

The rearrangement joins TRBV7-3 to TRBJ1-1; D not resolved. This CDR3 has 15 residues. CDR1 is SGHTA and CDR2 is FQGTGA in the germline V gene. Trimming removed 5 bases at V and 3 bases at J, with 16 bases between. DNA of the CDR3: TGTGCCAGCAGCCCCCGAGGAGCTATGGACACTGAAGCTTTCTTT. It is translated as CASSPRGAMDTEAFF.

V gene TRBV5-6 combines with J gene TRBJ2-3; the D gene is possibly TRBD2 (5 bases). Trimming removed 0 bases from V and 5 bases from J, with 16 bases in between. The CDR3 has 16 amino acids. Germline lookup yields CDR1 SGHDT and CDR2 YYEEEE. CDR3 coding DNA: TGTGCCAGCAGCTTGGGGGATACTAGTGGGGTAGATACGCAGTATTTT. Amino acid sequence: CASSLGDTSGVDTQYF.

This chain joins TRBV5-1 and TRBJ2-1; perhaps TRBD1 as D (5 bases). This CDR3 comprises 13 residues. Looked up from germline, CDR1 is SGHRS and CDR2 is YFSETQ. The V end lost 4 bases, the J end lost 8 bases, and 13 bases lay between the germline ends. The CDR3: CASSHQGSDEQFF. The CDR3 coding sequence is TGCGCCAGCAGCCATCAGGGTTCCGATGAGCAGTTCTTC.

The rearrangement joins TRBV7-8 to TRBJ1-5, with D possibly being TRBD1 (5 bases). Per germline, CDR1 SGHVS and CDR2 FQNEAQ. The V end was cut by 5 bases, the J end by 7 bases, with 12 bases between. The CDR3 spans 13 residues. In DNA form, the CDR3 reads TGTGCCAGCAGCGGAGGGGTTGGGCAGCCCCAGCATTTT. Translating it yields CASSGGVGQPQHF.

The chain recombines TRBV18 with TRBJ1-5; D gene uncertain. Germline assignment: CDR1 KGHSH and CDR2 LQKENI. The germline V and J ends were trimmed by 6 bases and 4 bases, with 10 bases remaining between them. The CDR3 runs 13 residues. The CDR3: CASSLRPNQPQHF. CDR3 nucleotides: TGTGCCAGCTCGCTGCGGCCGAATCAGCCCCAGCATTTT.

The V gene is TRBV6-1, the J gene TRBJ2-3; D may be TRBD1 (6 bases). The CDR3 covers 17 residues. Per the germline V gene, CDR1 is MNHNS and CDR2 is SASEGT. Trimming took off 4 bases at V and 1 base at J, with 18 bases between the two ends. DNA of the CDR3: TGTGCCAGCAGTGGGAGATACAGGGAGTTGGGCACAGATACGCAGTATTTT. Translated, it gives CASSGRYRELGTDTQYF.

V and J are TRBV6-1 and TRBJ1-6, with D possibly TRBD1 on 5 matching bases. The CDR3 loop spans 13 amino acids. Between the trimmed V and J ends, which lost 11 bases and 7 bases, there was a span of 15 bases. The germline gives CDR1 MNHNS, CDR2 SASEGT. CDR3 in DNA: TGTGCCGTCAGGGAATATGGAAATTCACCCCTCCACTTT. Encoded protein: CAVREYGNSPLHF.

The chain has TRBV7-9 and TRBJ1-1; the match to TRBD1 covers 8 bases. Germline CDR1 SEHNR, CDR2 FQNEAQ (reference sequence). The CDR3 is 15 amino acids. Unmatched junction bases numbered 11, after V lost 5 bases and J lost 6 bases. The CDR3, as DNA: TGTGCCAGCAGCCCGGCGACAGGGGTGGTCGCTGAAGCTTTCTTT. Translated: CASSPATGVVAEAFF.

Note on this clone: The sample carries other DNA sequences with the same CDR3. The chain combines TRBV6-5 with TRBJ2-7; 8 bases are a match to TRBD1. This CDR3 has 15 amino acids. Trimming at V came to 5 bases and at J to 1 base, leaving 7 bases not matched to a gene. Germline CDR1 reads MNHEY; CDR2 reads SVGAGI. Here the CDR3 reads CASSHRDRFSYEQYF. The CDR3 DNA is TGTGCCAGCAGTCACCGGGACAGGTTTTCCTACGAGCAGTACTTC.

CDR3 coding DNA: TGTGCCATCTTGGAGGGCCAGTTCATCCCACTAAAGGGCTACACCTTC. Amino acid sequence: CAILEGQFIPLKGYTF. This rearrangement joins TRBV10-3 to TRBJ1-2; D unclear. Trimming stripped 8 bases from V and 8 bases from J, with 27 bases between. CDR1 is ENHRY and CDR2 is SYGVKD in the germline V gene. The CDR3 totals 16 residues.

The chain combines TRBV2 with TRBJ2-7, with D possibly matching TRBD2 (7 bases). Trimming left V 8 bases short and J 2 bases short, with 10 bases between. The CDR3 covers 12 residues. Germline V gene data show CDR1 as SNHLY and CDR2 as FYNNEI. DNA for the CDR3: TGTGCCAGCGGGGGGGCTGCCTACGAGCAGTACTTC. Translation: CASGGAAYEQYF.

The chain uses TRBV10-2 and TRBJ2-1, with 9 bases fitting TRBD2. Germline V gives CDR1 WSHSY, CDR2 SAAADI. V gave up 10 bases and J gave up 3 bases; unmatched junction bases: 7. The CDR3 runs to 14 residues. CDR3 protein: CATRRLADYNEQFF. The CDR3 nucleotides are TGCGCCACCAGACGACTAGCGGACTACAATGAGCAGTTCTTC.

This clone was detected only once. The gene calls are TRBV18 and TRBJ2-3; no reliable D call. The length of the CDR3 is 13 residues. Trimming removed 2 bases at V and 1 base at J, with 4 bases between. Germline CDR1 KGHSH, CDR2 LQKENI. This CDR3 is CASSPTGTDTQYF. The CDR3 nucleotides read TGTGCCAGCTCACCAACGGGCACAGATACGCAGTATTTT.

The chain combines TRBV5-6 with TRBJ2-7, with a weak D call TRBD1 (5 bases). CDR1 is SGHDT and CDR2 is YYEEEE in the germline V gene. The CDR3 totals 13 residues. Trimming removed 4 bases at V and 2 bases at J, with 10 bases between. The CDR3 DNA is TGTGCCAGCAGCGACGACAGTCCCTACGAGCAGTACTTC. It encodes CASSDDSPYEQYF.

This clone was seen once. The CDR3 DNA reads as TGTGCCAGCAGCCCTGGAGGGTCACGGGACAGGGTGAACACTGAAGCTTTCTTT. Translating it yields CASSPGGSRDRVNTEAFF. The chain is built from TRBV7-8 and TRBJ1-1; 9 bases are a match to TRBD1. Germline V gene lookup returns CDR1 SGHVS and CDR2 FQNEAQ. The length of the CDR3 is 18 residues. With V trimmed by 5 bases and J by 0 bases, 13 bases remained unmatched.